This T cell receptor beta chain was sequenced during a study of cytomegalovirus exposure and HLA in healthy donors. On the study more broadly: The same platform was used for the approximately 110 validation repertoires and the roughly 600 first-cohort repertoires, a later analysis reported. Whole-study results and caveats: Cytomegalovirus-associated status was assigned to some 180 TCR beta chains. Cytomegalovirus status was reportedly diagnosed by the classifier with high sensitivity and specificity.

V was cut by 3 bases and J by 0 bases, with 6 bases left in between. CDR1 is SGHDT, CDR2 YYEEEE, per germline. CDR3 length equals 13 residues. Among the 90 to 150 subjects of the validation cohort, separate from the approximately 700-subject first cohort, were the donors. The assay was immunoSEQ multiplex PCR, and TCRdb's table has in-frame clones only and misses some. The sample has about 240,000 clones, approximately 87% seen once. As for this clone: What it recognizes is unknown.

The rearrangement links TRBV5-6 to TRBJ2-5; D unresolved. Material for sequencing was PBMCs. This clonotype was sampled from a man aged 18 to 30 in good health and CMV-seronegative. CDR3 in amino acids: CASSSLYQETQYF. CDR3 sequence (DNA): TGTGCCAGCAGCTCCTTGTACCAAGAGACCCAGTACTTC.